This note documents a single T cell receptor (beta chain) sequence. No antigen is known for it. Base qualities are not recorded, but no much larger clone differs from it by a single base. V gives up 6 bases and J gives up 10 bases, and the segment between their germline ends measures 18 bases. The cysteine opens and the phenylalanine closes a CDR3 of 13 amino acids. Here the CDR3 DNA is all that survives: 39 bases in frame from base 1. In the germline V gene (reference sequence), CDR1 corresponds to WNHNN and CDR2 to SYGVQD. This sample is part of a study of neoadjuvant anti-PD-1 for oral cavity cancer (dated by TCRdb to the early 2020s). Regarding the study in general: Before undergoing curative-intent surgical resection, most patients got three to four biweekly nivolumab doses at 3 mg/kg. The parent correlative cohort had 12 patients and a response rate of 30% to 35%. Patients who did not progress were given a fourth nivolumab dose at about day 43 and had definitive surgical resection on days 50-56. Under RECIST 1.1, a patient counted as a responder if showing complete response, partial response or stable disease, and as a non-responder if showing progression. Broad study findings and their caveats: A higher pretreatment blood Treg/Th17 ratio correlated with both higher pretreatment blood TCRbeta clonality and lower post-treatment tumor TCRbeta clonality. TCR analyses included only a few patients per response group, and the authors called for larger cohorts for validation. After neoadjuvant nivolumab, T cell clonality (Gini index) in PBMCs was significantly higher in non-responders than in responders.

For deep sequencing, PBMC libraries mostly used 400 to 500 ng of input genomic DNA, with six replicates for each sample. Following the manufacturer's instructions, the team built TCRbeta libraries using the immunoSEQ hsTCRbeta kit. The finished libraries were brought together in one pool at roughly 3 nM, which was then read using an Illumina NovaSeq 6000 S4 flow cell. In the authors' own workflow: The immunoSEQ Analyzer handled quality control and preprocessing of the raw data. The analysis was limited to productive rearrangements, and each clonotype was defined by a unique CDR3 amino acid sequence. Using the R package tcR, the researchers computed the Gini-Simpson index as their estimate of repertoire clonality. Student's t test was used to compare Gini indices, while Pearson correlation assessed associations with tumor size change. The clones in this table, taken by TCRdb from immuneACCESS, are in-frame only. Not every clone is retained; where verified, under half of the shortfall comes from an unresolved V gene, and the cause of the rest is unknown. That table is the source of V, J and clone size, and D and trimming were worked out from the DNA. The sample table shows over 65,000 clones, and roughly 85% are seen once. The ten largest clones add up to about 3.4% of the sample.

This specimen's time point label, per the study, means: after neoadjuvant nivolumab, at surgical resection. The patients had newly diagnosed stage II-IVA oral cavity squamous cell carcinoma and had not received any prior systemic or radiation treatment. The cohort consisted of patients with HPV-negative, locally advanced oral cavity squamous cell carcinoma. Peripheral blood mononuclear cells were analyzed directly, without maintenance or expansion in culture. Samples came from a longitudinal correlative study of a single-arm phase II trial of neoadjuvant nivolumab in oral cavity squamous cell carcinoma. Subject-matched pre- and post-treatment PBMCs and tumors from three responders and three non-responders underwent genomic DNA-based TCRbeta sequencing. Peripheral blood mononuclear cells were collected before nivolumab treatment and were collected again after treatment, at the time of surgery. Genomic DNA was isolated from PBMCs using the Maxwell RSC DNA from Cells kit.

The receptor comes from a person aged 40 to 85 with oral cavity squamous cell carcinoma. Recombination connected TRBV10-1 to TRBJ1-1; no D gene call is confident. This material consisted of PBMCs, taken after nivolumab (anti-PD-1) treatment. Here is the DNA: TGCGCCAGCAGCGCCGTGTTTGGTGCGGGAGCTTTCTTT. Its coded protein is CASSAVFGAGAFF.